Each of the 27 T cell receptor beta chains below was sequenced from the same sample in a study of T cell repertoires in cytomegalovirus infection. Antigens of these TCRs are unknown. One entry per CDR3 protein, called by TCRdb with MiXCR from the reads. This sample has some 200,000 distinct CDR3 sequences, with 30% to 45% found just once. The material sequenced was CD8+ T cells from cultured PBMCs, taken from culture after CMV antigen stimulation. The origin of the receptors is a human donor in good health (CMV status not recorded). Some clones in this sample may be carry-over from other donors' samples.

The V gene is TRBV7-9, the J gene TRBJ1-6; 12 bases fit TRBD1. The V segment lost 5 bases and the J segment 10 bases; nucleotides outside the gene matches: 3. The CDR3 totals 14 residues. Germline CDR1 and CDR2: SEHNR and FQNEAQ (reference sequence). CDR3 nucleotides: TGTGCCAGCAGCCGGGACAGGGGGCAATCACCCCTCCACTTT. Translation: CASSRDRGQSPLHF. Looking up the rest from reference TRBV7-9 and TRBJ1-6 gives the full variable domain: DTGVSQNPRHKITKRGQNVTFRCDPISEHNRLYWYRQTLGQGPEFLTYFQNEAQLEKSRLLSDRFSAERPKGSFSTLEIQRTEQGDSAMYLCASSRDRGQSPLHFGNGTRLTVT.

This sequence joins TRBV27 and TRBJ2-1; TRBD2 aligns across 8 bases. V lost 5 bases to trimming and J lost 7 bases; unmatched junction nucleotides: 10. The CDR3 runs 15 residues. CDR1 MNHEY and CDR2 SMNVEV come from the germline V gene (reference sequence). DNA for the CDR3: TGTGCCAGCAGTGGGACTAGAGTTTTGGCGAATGAGCAGTTCTTC. Translation gives CASSGTRVLANEQFF.

In this sample, this clonotype turned up a few times. V is TRBV14 and J is TRBJ2-7; D gene ambiguous. Germline V lookup: CDR1 SGHDN, CDR2 FVKESK. CDR3 length equals 13 residues. Trimming took 3 bases from V and 3 from J, leaving 9 bases between them. The CDR3 region is CASSHKSGYEQYF. CDR3 DNA sequence: TGTGCCAGCAGCCACAAGTCGGGCTACGAGCAGTACTTC.

This clonotype was seen only once. The V gene is TRBV12-3 or TRBV12-4, the J gene TRBJ2-2, with D unresolved. V lost 2 bases, J lost 4 bases, and 11 bases lay in between. The CDR3 totals 15 residues. The CDR3 nucleotides are TGTGCCAGCAGTTTATCCCAGTATTCCACCGGGGAGCTGTTTTTT. This translates into CASSLSQYSTGELFF.

A few counts support this clonotype. The V and J genes are TRBV7-6 and TRBJ2-3; 11 bases match TRBD2. Germline lookup yields CDR1 SGHVS and CDR2 FNYEAQ. This CDR3 is built from 16 residues. J was trimmed by 2 bases and V by 5 bases; bases with no gene match: 6. CDR3 sequence reads: CASSPRLAGLTDTQYF. The CDR3 DNA sequence: TGTGCCAGCAGCCCCCGACTAGCGGGGCTCACAGATACGCAGTATTTT.

The CDR3 spells CASSIGRRALDQPQHF. DNA of the CDR3: TGTGCCAGTAGTATAGGGAGACGTGCCTTGGATCAGCCCCAGCATTTT. V is TRBV19 and J is TRBJ1-5; D remains ambiguous. CDR3 length equals 16 residues. V was clipped by 1 base and J by 5 bases, with 15 bases between them. Germline V lookup: CDR1 LNHDA, CDR2 SQIVND (reference sequence).

In its sample, this clonotype was seen a few times. The J gene is TRBJ2-7, the V gene TRBV7-6; 8 bases match TRBD2. Germline loops: CDR1 SGHVS, CDR2 FNYEAQ. The CDR3 sequence is 16 residues long. V lost 2 bases to trimming and J lost 7 bases; unmatched junction nucleotides: 13. CDR3 in DNA: TGTGCCAGCAGCTTACAGAACCGGGAGGGCCCGGGTGAGCAGTACTTC. It encodes CASSLQNREGPGEQYF. Based on the CDR3 plus reference TRBV7-6 and TRBJ2-7, the full variable domain is GAGVSQSPRYKVTKRGQDVALRCDPISGHVSLYWYRQALGQGPEFLTYFNYEAQQDKSGLPNDRFSAERPEGSISTLTIQRTEQRDSAMYRCASSLQNREGPGEQYFGPGTRLTVT.

This chain uses TRBV11-2 with TRBJ1-1; 8 bases match TRBD1. Germline trimming cut 5 bases from V and 5 bases from J; bases unmatched to any gene: 10. Germline values: CDR1 SGHAT, CDR2 FQNNGV. The CDR3 is made up of 15 amino acids. The CDR3 region is CASSPWEQGGTEAFF. CDR3 coding DNA: TGTGCCAGCAGCCCTTGGGAACAGGGGGGGACTGAAGCTTTCTTT.

A word on this clonotype: A much more abundant neighbour one base away suggests this may be a read error. This chain connects TRBV7-2 to TRBJ2-6; D is uncertain. The CDR3 contains 15 residues. The V gene lost 4 bases and the J gene lost 2 bases, with 9 bases spanning the gap. In germline, CDR1 is SGHTA, CDR2 FQGNSA. The CDR3 DNA reads as TGTGCCAGCAGCTCCCGGCAGACTGGGGCCAACGTCCTGACTTTC. It is translated as CASSSRQTGANVLTF.

V and J are TRBV27 and TRBJ2-6; 9 bases are shared with TRBD1. The CDR3 is 21 residues long. The J segment lost 2 bases and the V segment lost 2 bases, leaving 16 bases of the junction unmatched. In germline, CDR1 is MNHEY, CDR2 SMNVEV (reference sequence). This CDR3 is CASSLVGTGSFYHAGANVLTF. The DNA of the CDR3 is TGTGCCAGCAGTTTAGTTGGGACAGGGTCATTTTACCACGCTGGGGCCAACGTCCTGACTTTC.

The gene calls are TRBV13 and TRBJ2-1; D is unresolved. Germline V gene lookup returns CDR1 PRHDT and CDR2 FYEKMQ (reference sequence). V lost 3 bases and J 8 bases, leaving 29 bases between the germline ends. CDR3 size: 19 residues. CDR3 amino acids: CASSFSDSATRASHYEQFF. The DNA of the CDR3 is TGTGCCAGCAGCTTTTCCGACTCTGCTACCCGCGCTTCCCATTATGAGCAGTTCTTC.

V gene TRBV12-3 or TRBV12-4 combines with J gene TRBJ2-2; 11 bases are a match to TRBD2. The V gene end was trimmed by 5 bases and the J gene end by 3 bases; junction bases not matched to a gene: 8. This CDR3 has 17 residues. CDR3 sequence: CASSLSGRARDTGELFF. Written as DNA, the CDR3 is TGTGCCAGCAGTCTTAGCGGGAGGGCCCGGGACACCGGGGAGCTGTTTTTT.

The chain recombines TRBV11-2 with TRBJ2-7; 9 bases are a match to TRBD2. After removal of 1 base from V and 2 bases from J, the junction contained 6 bases not matched to a gene. The germline V gene encodes CDR1 SGHAT and CDR2 FQNNGV. The CDR3 runs to 16 residues. CDR3 nucleotide sequence: TGTGCCAGCAGCTTAGCGGCTAGCGGGGAAACCTACGAGCAGTACTTC. Protein sequence: CASSLAASGETYEQYF.

J is TRBJ1-4 and V is TRBV4-1; 9 bases map to TRBD1. J lost 8 bases, V lost 7 bases, and 8 bases had no gene match. The CDR3 has 14 residues. Germline CDR1 MGHRA, CDR2 YSYEKL. CDR3 protein: CASNPGTGREKLFF. For the CDR3, the DNA is TGCGCCAGCAACCCCGGGACAGGGCGCGAAAAACTGTTTTTT.

The chain uses TRBV20-1 and TRBJ2-1; the D call may be TRBD1 or TRBD2 (5 bases each). The CDR3 is 18 residues long. Germline lookup yields CDR1 DFQATT and CDR2 SNEGSKA (reference sequence). The ends were cut back, 1 base at V and 0 bases at J, with 19 bases in the middle. The CDR3 bases are TGCAGTGCTAGAGGGGGCTCGGGCCGGGGAAGCTCCTACAATGAGCAGTTCTTC. As protein: CSARGGSGRGSSYNEQFF.

The J gene is TRBJ1-2, the V gene TRBV14, with a tentative D call TRBD1 (5 bases). The CDR3 covers 15 residues. Germline assignment: CDR1 SGHDN and CDR2 FVKESK. Trimming pared 2 bases from V and 1 base from J, leaving 11 bases between. The CDR3 DNA reads as TGTGCCAGCAGCCAACGAGGGGCGTTTAACTATGGCTACACCTTC. Its protein product is CASSQRGAFNYGYTF.

The sample holds a few counts of this clonotype. The CDR3 DNA reads as TGTGCCAGCAGGACTTCTAGCGCCTCCGGTCGTCCCCAGTACTTC. This codes for CASRTSSASGRPQYF. This chain uses TRBV2 with TRBJ2-5; TRBD2 is a possible D gene (6 bases). Germline V gene sequence: CDR1 SNHLY, CDR2 FYNNEI. The CDR3 loop spans 15 amino acids. Trimming pared 6 bases from V and 9 bases from J, leaving 23 bases between.

V is TRBV27 and J is TRBJ2-1; D remains unclear. The V end was cut by 0 bases, the J end by 8 bases, with 8 bases between. Per germline, CDR1 MNHEY and CDR2 SMNVEV (reference sequence). This CDR3 contains 13 residues. The CDR3 DNA follows: TGTGCCAGCAGTTTATCCCTCCGGGATGAGCAGTTCTTC. This translates into CASSLSLRDEQFF.

As DNA, the CDR3 is TGTGCCACCAGTGGGCTGACCTACAATGAGCAGTTCTTC. Amino acid sequence: CATSGLTYNEQFF. V and J are TRBV24-1 and TRBJ2-1; D unclear. The CDR3 is made up of 13 amino acids. Germline-derived CDR1 and CDR2 are KGHDR and SFDVKD. V was trimmed by 5 bases and J by 2 bases, leaving 6 bases between them.

This clonotype has more than one count but fewer than ten. V gene TRBV27 combines with J gene TRBJ2-7, with 8 bases that match TRBD1. Losses at the gene ends were 8 bases for V and 2 bases for J; bases not matched to a gene: 8. Per germline, CDR1 MNHEY and CDR2 SMNVEV (reference sequence). The CDR3 covers 14 residues. CDR3 bases: TGTGCCAGCCGGGGACAGGCTATGGCCTACGAGCAGTACTTC. Translating it yields CASRGQAMAYEQYF.

The chain carries TRBV27 and TRBJ1-5; TRBD1 matches 8 bases. The germline V gene has CDR1 MNHEY and CDR2 SMNVEV (reference sequence). V lost 4 bases and J lost 4; bases outside the gene matches: 21. CDR3 length: 20 residues. The CDR3 bases are TGTGCCAGCAGTTACGATAGTCAATCAGCCGGGACAGGAGGGAATCAGCCCCAGCATTTT. This sequence encodes CASSYDSQSAGTGGNQPQHF.

The gene calls are TRBV11-3 and TRBJ2-7; weak D call: TRBD2 (6 bases). Germline-derived CDR1 and CDR2 are SGHNT and YENEEA. This CDR3 comprises 17 residues. V was clipped by 0 bases and J by 1 base, with 16 bases between them. CDR3 region: CASSLDFPGEDSYEQYF. The CDR3 bases are TGTGCCAGCAGCTTAGATTTCCCCGGGGAGGATTCCTACGAGCAGTACTTC.

This clonotype was detected a few times. V gene TRBV19 combines with J gene TRBJ1-3, with a possible D match to TRBD1 (6 bases). The germline CDR1 and CDR2 sequences are LNHDA and SQIVND (reference sequence). This CDR3 has 16 residues. Trimming cost V 4 bases and J 1 base, with 14 bases left between them. CDR3 in DNA: TGTGCCAGTAGTACTACCGGGACACTGTCTGGAAACACCATATATTTT. Amino acid sequence: CASSTTGTLSGNTIYF.

Note on this clonotype: Being one base from a much bigger clone, this may be a read error. This chain links TRBV7-2 with TRBJ2-5; D is possibly TRBD2 (6 bases). Trimming stripped 4 bases from V and 5 bases from J, with 20 bases between. CDR3 length equals 16 residues. Germline V gene lookup returns CDR1 SGHTA and CDR2 FQGNSA. CDR3 region: CASSYQPWREGETQYF. CDR3 in DNA: TGTGCCAGCAGCTACCAACCCTGGCGGGAAGGGGAGACCCAGTACTTC.

The table lists this clonotype with a few counts. The V gene is TRBV12-3 or TRBV12-4, the J gene TRBJ2-7; D might be TRBD2 (6 bases). Deletions cut 5 bases from V and 5 bases from J, with 13 bases between. This CDR3 spans 13 amino acids. The CDR3 sequence: CASSTGAKNEQYF. The CDR3 DNA is TGTGCCAGCAGTACGGGAGCAAAGAACGAGCAGTACTTC.

The chain's CDR3 is CASSPGGGGQFF. The CDR3 bases are TGTGCCAGCAGTCCAGGGGGCGGGGGCCAATTCTTC. The chain couples TRBV12-3 or TRBV12-4 to TRBJ2-1, with D perhaps matching TRBD1 (8 bases). Trimming removed 5 bases at V and 16 bases at J, with 18 bases between. The CDR3 contains 12 residues.

The chain is built from TRBV9 and TRBJ1-1, with TRBD1 identical over 10 bases. Germline trimming cut 4 bases from V and 10 bases from J; bases unmatched to any gene: 10. Per germline, CDR1 SGDLS and CDR2 YYNGEE. This CDR3 is built from 14 residues. Written as DNA, the CDR3 is TGTGCCAGCAGCTCAACCGGGACAGGGGAAGGAGCTTTCTTT. Its translation is CASSSTGTGEGAFF.